The 27 T cell receptor beta chains below come from one sample, sequenced in a study of CD8+CD57+ T cells in acquired aplastic anemia. CD8+CD57+ cell expansion, shown by flow cytometry, had occurred in the patients selected for sequencing. Genomic DNA constituted the template upon which TCR beta VDJ and CDR3 profiling was performed. TCRdb redid the calling of the reads with MiXCR, one entry per CDR3 protein. The data contain some 180,000 distinct CDR3 sequences, 45% to 60% of them singletons. The sample was sorted CD4+, CD8+, or CD8+CD57+ T cells (not recorded which) from PBMCs. Every receptor here comes from a human donor with aplastic anemia.

The sample holds a few counts of this clonotype. The V and J genes are TRBV24-1 and TRBJ1-5, with D possibly being TRBD1 (5 bases). V lost 9 bases and J 1 base, leaving 12 bases between the germline ends. Per germline, CDR1 KGHDR and CDR2 SFDVKD. The length of the CDR3 is 14 residues. The DNA for the CDR3 is TGTGCCACCGGGTTTCAGGGCAGCAATCAGCCCCAGCATTTT. This gives the protein CATGFQGSNQPQHF.

This clonotype was counted between two and nine times. CDR3 amino acids: CSARDGDPHNEQFF. For the CDR3, the DNA is TGCAGTGCTAGAGATGGGGACCCCCATAATGAGCAGTTCTTC. V gene TRBV20-1 combines with J gene TRBJ2-1; D possibly uses TRBD1 or TRBD2 (5 bases each). V gave up 0 bases and J gave up 7 bases, with 13 bases separating them. The germline gives CDR1 DFQATT, CDR2 SNEGSKA (reference sequence). The CDR3 is 14 amino acids.

Regarding this clonotype: This is likely a read error, given that the CDR3 carries no conserved phenylalanine or tryptophan at its end. The V gene is TRBV11-1, the J gene TRBJ2-3, with 13 bases fitting TRBD2. The CDR3 runs to 17 residues. The ends lost 5 bases at V and 6 bases at J; junction bases unmatched: 11. Germline CDR1 and CDR2: SGHAT and FQDESV (reference sequence). The CDR3 region has the DNA TGTGCCAGCAGCCCTACGAAACTAGCGGGGGGGCCGGATACGCAGTATGTT. Translating it yields CASSPTKLAGGPDTQYV.

The chain joins TRBV2 to TRBJ2-1; 10 nucleotides align to TRBD2. The CDR3 contains 15 residues. The V gene end was trimmed by 6 bases and the J gene end by 4 bases; junction bases not matched to a gene: 6. Per germline, CDR1 SNHLY and CDR2 FYNNEI. CDR3 sequence reads: CASSALAGRYNEQFF. CDR3 in DNA: TGTGCCAGCAGCGCACTAGCGGGGAGATACAATGAGCAGTTCTTC.

This sequence joins TRBV4-2 and TRBJ2-7; TRBD2 matches at 8 bases. The J segment lost 0 bases and the V segment lost 0 bases, leaving 10 bases of the junction unmatched. This CDR3 has 18 residues. CDR1 is LGHNA, CDR2 YNFKEQ, per germline. CDR3 amino acids: CASSQDWLAGRSSYEQYF. As DNA, the CDR3 is TGTGCCAGCAGCCAAGATTGGCTAGCGGGCCGTAGCTCCTACGAGCAGTACTTC.

In regard to this clonotype: This may stem from a read error, because a much larger clone lies one nucleotide away. The chain links TRBV20-1 to TRBJ2-1; possible D gene TRBD2, 7 bases. The CDR3 extends over 13 amino acids. The germline CDR1 and CDR2 sequences are DFQATT and SNEGSKA (reference sequence). Trimming took off 5 bases at V and 7 bases at J, with 15 bases between the two ends. CDR3 in amino acids: CSAGAGARNEQFF. DNA of the CDR3: TGCAGTGCTGGCGCGGGGGCAAGAAATGAGCAGTTCTTC.

This clonotype has at least ten counts. The V call is TRBV19, the J call TRBJ1-1; D perhaps matches TRBD1 (6 bases). V was shortened by 3 bases and J by 4 bases, with 21 bases between the two germline ends. In germline, CDR1 is LNHDA, CDR2 SQIVND (reference sequence). The CDR3 has 17 residues. The CDR3 here is CASSIQTGLRTITEAFF. For the CDR3, the DNA is TGTGCCAGTAGTATTCAAACAGGGCTTCGTACGATCACTGAAGCTTTCTTT.

Notes on this clonotype: This CDR3 is missing its conserved last phenylalanine or tryptophan, likely due to a read error. The chain employs TRBV24-1 and TRBJ1-5; the D is unclear. CDR1 is KGHDR, CDR2 SFDVKD, per germline. The CDR3 runs to 12 residues. The CDR3 nucleotides are TGTGCCACCAGCGCTAGCAATCAGTCCCAGCATATT. Amino acids: CATSASNQSQHI.

Concerning this clonotype: A much larger clone lies a single base off, so this may be a read error. CDR3 loop: CSARDQEYRGPTYNEQFF. The CDR3 DNA reads as TGCAGTGCTAGAGATCAGGAGTACAGGGGGCCAACATACAATGAGCAGTTCTTC. The J gene is TRBJ2-1, the V gene TRBV20-1; 9 bases are a match to TRBD1. CDR1 is DFQATT, CDR2 SNEGSKA, per germline (reference sequence). V shed 0 bases and J 4 bases; nucleotides not matched to a gene: 13. This CDR3 contains 18 residues.

This clonotype occurred a few times. The V call is TRBV3-1, the J call TRBJ2-7; D is perhaps TRBD2 (6 bases). Trimming removed 9 bases at V and 4 bases at J, with 19 bases between. The CDR3 covers 14 residues. Germline loops: CDR1 LGHDT, CDR2 YNNKEL (reference sequence). In DNA form, the CDR3 reads TGTGCCAGTACAAACCGGGGGAACTCTTACGAGCAGTACTTC. It translates to CASTNRGNSYEQYF.

This clonotype was counted only a few times. The chain carries TRBV29-1 and TRBJ2-5; TRBD2 matches 13 bases. Germline V gene sequence: CDR1 SQVTM, CDR2 ANQGSEA. The CDR3 extends over 13 amino acids. The J segment lost 9 bases and the V segment lost 8 bases, leaving 9 bases of the junction unmatched. In DNA form, the CDR3 reads TGCAGCACCCGAGGACTAGCGGGGGAGGCCCAGTACTTC. Translating it yields CSTRGLAGEAQYF.

V is TRBV15 and J is TRBJ2-5; unclear D gene. The CDR3 has 14 amino acids. V lost 5 bases, J lost 2 bases, and 12 bases lay in between. CDR1 is LNHNV, CDR2 YYDKDF, per germline (reference sequence). The DNA for the CDR3 is TGTGCCACCAGCGAAGCTACGGGTCAAGAGACCCAGTACTTC. It translates to CATSEATGQETQYF.

The chain has TRBV19 and TRBJ1-1, with 11 bases matching TRBD1. Germline loops: CDR1 LNHDA, CDR2 SQIVND (reference sequence). The CDR3 extends over 16 amino acids. Losses at the gene ends were 3 bases for V and 4 bases for J; bases not matched to a gene: 7. CDR3 region: CASSMPRTGGSTEAFF. CDR3 in DNA: TGTGCCAGTAGTATGCCCCGGACAGGGGGCAGCACTGAAGCTTTCTTT.

Remarks on this clonotype: The junction and the germline gene differ at one end; a read error may be behind it. This chain uses TRBV15 with TRBJ1-2, with TRBD1 matching 8 bases. This CDR3 comprises 17 residues. Germline V gives CDR1 LNHNV, CDR2 YYDKDF (reference sequence). CDR3 residues: CATSRVGRGQANYDYTF. CDR3 coding DNA: TGTGCCACCAGCAGAGTTGGTCGGGGACAGGCTAACTATGACTACACCTTC.

This clonotype has just a few counts. The chain employs TRBV24-1 and TRBJ2-5; tentative D call: TRBD1 (6 bases). The CDR3 loop spans 15 amino acids. Germline loops: CDR1 KGHDR, CDR2 SFDVKD. V dropped 4 bases and J dropped 4 bases, with 15 bases sitting between them. The CDR3 DNA reads TGTGCCACCAGTGACCCGACAGGACGAGGAGAGACCCAGTACTTC. This encodes CATSDPTGRGETQYF.

This chain joins TRBV5-1 and TRBJ2-1; TRBD2 agrees at 14 bases. Per the germline V gene, CDR1 is SGHRS and CDR2 is YFSETQ. After removal of 1 base from V and 6 bases from J, the junction contained 9 bases not matched to a gene. The CDR3 has 18 amino acids. The chain's CDR3 is CASSLYRTSGGLCNEQFF. For the CDR3, the DNA is TGCGCCAGCAGCTTGTATAGGACTAGCGGGGGGCTGTGCAATGAGCAGTTCTTC.

The V gene is TRBV10-3, the J gene TRBJ2-3; 7 nucleotides line up with TRBD2. This CDR3 contains 12 residues. The germline V gene encodes CDR1 ENHRY and CDR2 SYGVKD. The V and J ends lost 10 bases and 1 base, in that order; junction bases with no gene match: 2. The CDR3 loop is CATAGGTDTQYF. In nucleotides, the CDR3 is TGTGCCACCGCGGGGGGCACAGATACGCAGTATTTT.

This clonotype was seen a single time. V usage is TRBV11-1 and J usage is TRBJ1-6, with 8 bases matching TRBD1. The ends lost 3 bases at V and 6 bases at J; junction bases unmatched: 7. The CDR3 consists of 16 residues. Germline V gives CDR1 SGHAT, CDR2 FQDESV (reference sequence). DNA of the CDR3: TGTGCCAGCAGCTTTTCCGGGACAGGAGCTAATTCACCCCTCCACTTT. Translation gives CASSFSGTGANSPLHF.

The V call is TRBV15, the J call TRBJ1-5; a weak D match, TRBD1 (5 bases). The germline V and J ends were trimmed by 0 bases and 7 bases, with 10 bases remaining between them. In germline, CDR1 is LNHNV, CDR2 YYDKDF (reference sequence). The CDR3 has 14 residues. CDR3 region: CATSRDDRNQPQHF. The CDR3 DNA sequence: TGTGCCACCAGCAGAGACGACAGAAACCAGCCCCAGCATTTT.

This sequence joins TRBV2 and TRBJ1-1, with D tentatively TRBD1 (5 bases). The V gene's germline CDR1 is SNHLY and CDR2 FYNNEI. The germline V and J ends were trimmed by 4 bases and 11 bases, with 23 bases remaining between them. This CDR3 spans 15 amino acids. CDR3 protein: CASSGHEQEALMAFF. The CDR3 DNA is TGTGCCAGCAGTGGTCACGAACAGGAGGCACTGATGGCTTTCTTT.

This clonotype came up many times. The V gene is TRBV3-1, the J gene TRBJ2-5, with D tentatively TRBD2 (6 bases). CDR1 is LGHDT, CDR2 YNNKEL, per germline (reference sequence). Trimming took 5 bases from V and 7 from J, leaving 14 bases between them. The CDR3 is 13 residues long. CDR3 DNA sequence: TGTGCCAGCAGCGAACTAGCATCTGTGACCCAGTACTTC. This codes for CASSELASVTQYF.

This clonotype occurred many times. V usage is TRBV19 and J usage is TRBJ1-1; D gene uncertain. Per the germline V gene, CDR1 is LNHDA and CDR2 is SQIVND (reference sequence). Trimming cost V 3 bases and J 1 base, with 6 bases left between them. This CDR3 is built from 13 residues. The CDR3 nucleotides are TGTGCCAGTAGTATTAAGGAGAACACTGAAGCTTTCTTT. As protein: CASSIKENTEAFF.

At least ten counts were recorded for this clonotype. The CDR3 sequence: CASPPNYGYTF. The CDR3 DNA sequence: TGTGCCAGCCCCCCAAACTATGGCTACACCTTC. The chain is built from TRBV6-4 and TRBJ1-2; no clear D gene. In germline, CDR1 is MRHNA, CDR2 SNTAGT. The V and J ends lost 8 bases and 2 bases respectively, with 6 bases between them. The CDR3 extends over 11 amino acids.

The V and J genes are TRBV24-1 and TRBJ2-1; D ambiguous. The V end was cut by 4 bases, the J end by 5 bases, with 14 bases between. The CDR3 contains 15 residues. CDR1 KGHDR and CDR2 SFDVKD come from the germline V gene. CDR3 sequence: CATSDPRSGDNEQFF. The CDR3 DNA reads TGTGCCACCAGTGACCCACGGTCGGGCGACAATGAGCAGTTCTTC.

CDR3: CASIVQPDTQYF. In DNA form, the CDR3 reads TGTGCCAGCATCGTACAACCAGATACGCAGTATTTT. The V gene is TRBV2, the J gene TRBJ2-3; D not certain. Per germline, CDR1 SNHLY and CDR2 FYNNEI. The CDR3 length is 12 residues. V lost 7 bases to trimming and J lost 4 bases, with 9 bases between them.

This clonotype was counted only a few times. The genes are TRBV10-3 and TRBJ1-2; D is undetermined. The CDR3 covers 18 residues. The V end was cut by 3 bases, the J end by 2 bases, with 22 bases between. The V gene's germline CDR1 is ENHRY and CDR2 SYGVKD. The CDR3 nucleotides are TGTGCCATCAGTGAAAAGATTGGGGAATGGTCGGAGAACTATGGCTACACCTTC. Protein sequence: CAISEKIGEWSENYGYTF.

This clonotype was found a few times. The genes are TRBV7-6 and TRBJ2-5; D call uncertain. Germline V CDR1 and CDR2: SGHVS, FNYEAQ. The V and J ends lost 2 bases and 4 bases respectively, with 8 bases between them. The CDR3 covers 13 residues. CDR3 sequence (DNA): TGTGCCAGCAGCTTAAGGGATGGAGAGACCCAGTACTTC. Protein sequence: CASSLRDGETQYF. The full variable domain, completed using reference TRBV7-6 and TRBJ2-5, is GAGVSQSPRYKVTKRGQDVALRCDPISGHVSLYWYRQALGQGPEFLTYFNYEAQQDKSGLPNDRFSAERPEGSISTLTIQRTEQRDSAMYRCASSLRDGETQYFGPGTRLLVL.